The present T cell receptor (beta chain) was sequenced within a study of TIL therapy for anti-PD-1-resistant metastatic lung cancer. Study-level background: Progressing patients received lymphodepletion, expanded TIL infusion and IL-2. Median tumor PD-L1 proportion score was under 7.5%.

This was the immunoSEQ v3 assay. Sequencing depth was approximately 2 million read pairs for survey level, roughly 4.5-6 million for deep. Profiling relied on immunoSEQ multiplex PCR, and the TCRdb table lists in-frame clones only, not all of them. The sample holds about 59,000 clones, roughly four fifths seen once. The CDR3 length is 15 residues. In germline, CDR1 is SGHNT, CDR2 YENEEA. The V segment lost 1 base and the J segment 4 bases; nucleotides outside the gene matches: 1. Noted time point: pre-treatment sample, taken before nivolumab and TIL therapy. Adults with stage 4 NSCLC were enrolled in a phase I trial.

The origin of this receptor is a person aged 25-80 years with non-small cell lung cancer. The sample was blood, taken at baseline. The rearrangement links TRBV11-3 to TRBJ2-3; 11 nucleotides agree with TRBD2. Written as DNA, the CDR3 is TGTGCCAGCAGCTTAGGTAGCGGGGGGGCAGATACGCAGTATTTT. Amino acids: CASSLGSGGADTQYF.